The T cell receptor beta chain under discussion was sequenced for a study of neurological immune-mediated disorders. A single record per CDR3 protein comes from TCRdb applying MiXCR to the 5' RACE reads. Here the sample spans approximately 65,000 distinct CDR3 sequences, 4.1% being singletons. The CDR3 spans 14 residues. The V end lost 6 bases, the J end lost 3 bases, and 12 bases lay between the germline ends. CDR1 is SNHLY and CDR2 is FYNNEI in the germline V gene. This clonotype was seen many times. It was from 2 million PBMCs stored at -80 C that the unsorted libraries were obtained. The chain employs TRBV2 and TRBJ2-1; perhaps TRBD1 as D (6 bases). The sample was PBMCs. The receptor comes from a man aged 45 to 65 with multiple sclerosis. The CDR3 DNA sequence: TGTGCCAGCAGAGGACAGTCCGTCTACAATGAGCAGTTCTTC. This gives the protein CASRGQSVYNEQFF.